This T cell receptor beta chain was obtained from a study of shared clonotypes between healthy human individuals. TCRdb's table, derived via immunoSEQ multiplex PCR, lists solely in-frame clones and lacks some. The sample has over 400,000 clones; 95% to 97% are singletons. Sequencing was carried out using naive CD4+ T cells sorted from blood. Described subset: CD45RA+ positively selected. This clonotype originated in a woman in her thirties in good health.

The CDR3 region has the DNA TGCGCCAGCAGCCAAGAAACAGAGCCGAAAATCTATGGCTACACCTTC. It translates to CASSQETEPKIYGYTF. This sequence joins TRBV4-1 and TRBJ1-2; D remains unclear. Trimming left V 0 bases short and J 4 bases short, with 15 bases between. The length of the CDR3 is 16 residues. Germline assignment: CDR1 MGHRA and CDR2 YSYEKL.